This T cell receptor beta chain came from a study of cytomegalovirus exposure and HLA in healthy donors. Study-wide context: Of all 400 or so donors who were genotyped, about 84% belonged to the Caucasian-associated ancestry cluster.

Points from the study as a whole: Association of 15,000 to 20,000 TCR beta sequences with HLA alleles was found at 0.05 false discovery rate in a later analysis.

About this clone itself: What it recognizes is unknown.

It was with 60 Vbeta and 13 Jbeta primers that the PCR ran. The table came from immunoSEQ multiplex PCR; TCRdb's copy has only in-frame clones and leaves some out. The sample carries some 120,000 clones, approximately 81% recorded once. The sample consisted of PBMCs. This sequence was found in a man in his late teens or twenties in good health and CMV-seronegative.

CDR3 residues: CASSQEDWQGSYNEQFF. The CDR3 bases are TGTGCCAGCAGCCAAGAAGATTGGCAGGGCTCCTACAATGAGCAGTTCTTC. V gene TRBV4-2 combines with J gene TRBJ2-1; perhaps TRBD1 as D (5 bases). The V and J ends lost 0 bases and 0 bases respectively, with 12 bases between them. This CDR3 has 17 residues. The germline gives CDR1 LGHNA, CDR2 YNFKEQ.